This entry concerns a single T cell receptor (beta chain). The V gene lost 2 bases and the J gene lost 6 bases, with 14 bases spanning the gap. Per the germline V gene, CDR1 is SEHNR and CDR2 is FQNEAQ (reference sequence). The CDR3 totals 15 residues. This sample was included in a study of blood T cell repertoires in COVID-19. TCRdb's copy holds only in-frame clones and misses some; the assay was immunoSEQ multiplex PCR. Of 100,000 or so clones detected, roughly 77% appear once; the ten largest clones hold approximately 24%. The clonotype was recovered from a human donor in a cohort sampled during active COVID-19. The sample comprised peripheral blood. The rearrangement joins TRBV7-9 to TRBJ2-4, with D tentatively TRBD2 (6 bases). For the CDR3, the DNA is TGTGCCAGCAGCTTATCGTCAACCGGGAGAAACATTCAGTACTTC. Amino acid sequence: CASSLSSTGRNIQYF.